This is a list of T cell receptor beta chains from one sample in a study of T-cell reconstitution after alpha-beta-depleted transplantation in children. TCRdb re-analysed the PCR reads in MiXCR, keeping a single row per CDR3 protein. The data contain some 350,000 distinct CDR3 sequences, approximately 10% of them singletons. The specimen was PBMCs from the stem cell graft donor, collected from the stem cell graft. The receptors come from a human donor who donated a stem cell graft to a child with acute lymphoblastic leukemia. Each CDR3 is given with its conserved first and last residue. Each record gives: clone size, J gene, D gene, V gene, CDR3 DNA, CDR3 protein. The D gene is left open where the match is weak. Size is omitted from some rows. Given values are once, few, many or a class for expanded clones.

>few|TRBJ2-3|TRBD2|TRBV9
TGTGCCAGCAGCGCGACTAGCGGGAGGGTCGGAGATACGCAGTATTTT
CASSATSGRVGDTQYF
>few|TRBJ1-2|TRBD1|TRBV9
TGTGCCAGCAGCGCTTACTACAGGGGGTTGGACTATGGCTACACCTTC
CASSAYYRGLDYGYTF
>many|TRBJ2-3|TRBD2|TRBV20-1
TGCAGTGCAACCGGGACTAGCGGGAGGGGTACGCAGTATTTT
CSATGTSGRGTQYF
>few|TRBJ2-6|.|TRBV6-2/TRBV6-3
TGTGCCAGCAGCCTCCACCTTGGCAACTCTGGGGCCAACGTCCTGACTTTC
CASSLHLGNSGANVLTF
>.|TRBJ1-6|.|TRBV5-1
TGCGCCAGCAGCTTGGACGGACCCCTGGCCGGGCACCTCCACTTT
CASSLDGPLAGHLHF
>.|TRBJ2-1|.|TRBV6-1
TGTGCCAGCACCAACCGGGGGCGAACCTCCTACAATGAGCAGTTCTTC
CASTNRGRTSYNEQFF
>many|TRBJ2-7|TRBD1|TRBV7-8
TGTGCCAGCAGCCTAGGACAGGGGAGCTCCTACGAGCAGTACTTC
CASSLGQGSSYEQYF
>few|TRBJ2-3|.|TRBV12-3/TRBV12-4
TGTGCCAGCAGTTTAGCGCTAAGATTCGGAGACGGGGAATTCACAGATACGCAGTATTTT
CASSLALRFGDGEFTDTQYF
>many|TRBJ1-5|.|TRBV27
TGTGCCAGCAGTCCAAATAGCAATCAGCCCCAGCATTTT
CASSPNSNQPQHF
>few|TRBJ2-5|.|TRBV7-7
TGTGCTAGCAGCTCAGAGGCAGGGGAAGGCGAGACCCAGTACTTC
CASSSEAGEGETQYF
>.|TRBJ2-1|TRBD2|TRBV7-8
TGTGCCAGCAGCCCACGGGAGGCAGCGGGGGTGAGGAATGAGCAGTTCTTC
CASSPREAAGVRNEQFF
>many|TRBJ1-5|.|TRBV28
TGTGCCAGCAGGTATTTGAGGGGAAATCAGCCCCAGCATTTT
CASRYLRGNQPQHF
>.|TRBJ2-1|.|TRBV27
TGTGCCAGCAGTTTAGGCGCCGGGCTTCATTACAATGAGCAGTTCTTC
CASSLGAGLHYNEQFF
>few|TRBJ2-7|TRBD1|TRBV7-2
TGTGCCAGCAGGTCCGGGACAGGGGGCGTTGAGCAGTACTTC
CASRSGTGGVEQYF
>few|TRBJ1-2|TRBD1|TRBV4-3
TGCGCCAGCAGCCAAGACAGGGGGGACCCCTATGGCTACACCTTC
CASSQDRGDPYGYTF
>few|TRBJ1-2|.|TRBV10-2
TGCGCCAGCGACCAAGGGGGGGGCTCTAACTATGGCTACACCTTC
CASDQGGGSNYGYTF
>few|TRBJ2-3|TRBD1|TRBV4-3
TGCGCCAGCAGCCAAGAACCGACAGGGGGGACAGATACGCAGTATTTT
CASSQEPTGGTDTQYF